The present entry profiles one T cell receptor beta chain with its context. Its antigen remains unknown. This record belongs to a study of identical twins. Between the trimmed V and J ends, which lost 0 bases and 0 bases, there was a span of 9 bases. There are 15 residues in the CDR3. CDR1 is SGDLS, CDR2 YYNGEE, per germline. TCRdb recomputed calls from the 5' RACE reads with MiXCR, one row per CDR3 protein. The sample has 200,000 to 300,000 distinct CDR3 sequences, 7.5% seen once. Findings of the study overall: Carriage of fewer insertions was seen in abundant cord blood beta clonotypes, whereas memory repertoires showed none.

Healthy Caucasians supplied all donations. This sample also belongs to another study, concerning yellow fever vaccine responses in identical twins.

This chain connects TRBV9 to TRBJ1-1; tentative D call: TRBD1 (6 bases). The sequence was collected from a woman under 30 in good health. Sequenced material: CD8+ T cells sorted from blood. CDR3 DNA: TGTGCCAGCAGCGTAGTGGGGGCTATGAACACTGAAGCTTTCTTT. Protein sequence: CASSVVGAMNTEAFF.